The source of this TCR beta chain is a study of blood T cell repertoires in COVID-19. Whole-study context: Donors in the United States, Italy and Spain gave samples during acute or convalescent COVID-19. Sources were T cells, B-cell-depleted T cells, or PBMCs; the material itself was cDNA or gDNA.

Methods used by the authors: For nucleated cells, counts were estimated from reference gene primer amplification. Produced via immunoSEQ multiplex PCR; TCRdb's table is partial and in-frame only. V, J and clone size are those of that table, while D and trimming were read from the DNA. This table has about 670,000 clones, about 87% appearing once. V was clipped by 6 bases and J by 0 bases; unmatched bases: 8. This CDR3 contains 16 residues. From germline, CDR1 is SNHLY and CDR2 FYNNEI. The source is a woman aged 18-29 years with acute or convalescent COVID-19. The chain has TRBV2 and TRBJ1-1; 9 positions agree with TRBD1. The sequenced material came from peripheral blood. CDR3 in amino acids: CASRPKTGGLNTEAFF. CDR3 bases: TGTGCCAGCAGACCTAAGACAGGGGGGTTGAACACTGAAGCTTTCTTT.